The 9 T cell receptor beta chains below all came from one sample that was sequenced in a study of T cells in tuberculosis. Measured with immunoSEQ multiplex PCR; TCRdb has only the in-frame clones, and not every one. The sample holds under 50,000 clones, around 95% seen once. Sequencing input: PBMCs. The receptors were gathered from a donor under 30 with latent tuberculosis or without tuberculosis infection.

The gene calls are TRBV25-1 and TRBJ2-7; no definite D call. The ends were cut back, 3 bases at V and 1 base at J, with 13 bases in the middle. The length of the CDR3 is 15 residues. Germline V gene data show CDR1 as MGHDK and CDR2 as SYGVNS. CDR3 region: CASSETGETSYEQYF. CDR3 coding DNA: TGTGCCAGCAGTGAGACGGGTGAAACTTCCTACGAGCAGTACTTC.

The chain employs TRBV5-8 and TRBJ1-5, with 9 bases matching TRBD1. V lost 2 bases to trimming and J lost 7 bases; unmatched junction nucleotides: 4. The CDR3 spans 14 residues. Germline V gene sequence: CDR1 SGHTS, CDR2 YDEGEE. The DNA of the CDR3 is TGTGCCAGCAGCTTACAGGGGGCTGACCAGCCCCAGCATTTT. Translation gives CASSLQGADQPQHF.

This chain uses TRBV6-5 with TRBJ2-3; 10 nucleotides match TRBD2. CDR3 length: 14 residues. Germline CDR1 is MNHEY and CDR2 is SVGAGI. Unmatched junction bases numbered 4, after V lost 6 bases and J lost 4 bases. The CDR3 coding sequence is TGTGCCAGCAGGACTGGACTAGCGGCAGATACGCAGTATTTT. It translates to CASRTGLAADTQYF.

The chain joins TRBV6-5 to TRBJ2-5, with D perhaps TRBD2 (6 bases). The CDR3 has 15 residues. Germline V gene lookup returns CDR1 MNHEY and CDR2 SVGAGI. Trimming removed 5 bases from V and 6 bases from J, with 19 bases in between. The CDR3 loop reads CASSNGILRGKTQYF. CDR3 DNA sequence: TGTGCCAGCAGTAACGGGATCCTCCGCGGGAAGACCCAGTACTTC.

The rearrangement uses TRBV5-1 and TRBJ1-1; 8 bases are a match to TRBD1. The length of the CDR3 is 14 residues. V was pared by 7 bases and J by 7 bases, with 12 bases of the junction left unmatched. Looked up from germline, CDR1 is SGHRS and CDR2 is YFSETQ. This CDR3 is CASFDRGSPLEAFF. The CDR3 nucleotides read TGCGCCAGCTTTGACAGGGGTTCCCCTCTTGAAGCTTTCTTT.

This chain connects TRBV28 to TRBJ2-5; 7 bases agree with TRBD1. The germline V gene has CDR1 MDHEN and CDR2 SYDVKM. This CDR3 has 12 residues. With 5 bases clipped from V and 4 bases from J, the junction kept 1 base outside the gene matches. Here the CDR3 reads CASSHRGETQYF. CDR3 sequence (DNA): TGTGCCAGCAGTCACAGGGGAGAGACCCAGTACTTC.

The chain uses TRBV7-9 and TRBJ2-1; 9 bases are a match to TRBD2. The CDR3 runs 16 residues. Germline V gives CDR1 SEHNR, CDR2 FQNEAQ (reference sequence). The J segment lost 4 bases and the V segment lost 5 bases, leaving 9 bases of the junction unmatched. CDR3 nucleotides: TGTGCCAGCAGCGAGCCCGGGACTAGCACGTACAATGAGCAGTTCTTC. Protein: CASSEPGTSTYNEQFF.

This clone showed up just once. The CDR3 DNA reads TGTGCCAGCAGCCAACGTCAGGGCAAACTCCTGAACACTGAAGCTTTCTTT. The encoded protein is CASSQRQGKLLNTEAFF. The J gene is TRBJ1-1, the V gene TRBV14; D might be TRBD1 (5 bases). Trimming stripped 2 bases from V and 0 bases from J, with 16 bases between. Germline V gene sequence: CDR1 SGHDN, CDR2 FVKESK. The CDR3 has 17 residues. Based on the CDR3 plus reference TRBV14 and TRBJ1-1, the full variable domain is EAGVTQFPSHSVIEKGQTVTLRCDPISGHDNLYWYRRVMGKEIKFLLHFVKESKQDESGMPNNRFLAERTGGTYSTLKVQPAELEDSGVYFCASSQRQGKLLNTEAFFGQGTRLTVV.

The V and J genes are TRBV9 and TRBJ1-5, with 8 bases matching TRBD1. Germline CDR1 is SGDLS and CDR2 is YYNGEE. CDR3 length: 15 residues. J lost 4 bases, V lost 3 bases, and 6 bases had no gene match. This CDR3 reads CASSADRALNQPQHF. CDR3 sequence (DNA): TGTGCCAGCAGCGCGGACAGGGCCCTAAATCAGCCCCAGCATTTT.